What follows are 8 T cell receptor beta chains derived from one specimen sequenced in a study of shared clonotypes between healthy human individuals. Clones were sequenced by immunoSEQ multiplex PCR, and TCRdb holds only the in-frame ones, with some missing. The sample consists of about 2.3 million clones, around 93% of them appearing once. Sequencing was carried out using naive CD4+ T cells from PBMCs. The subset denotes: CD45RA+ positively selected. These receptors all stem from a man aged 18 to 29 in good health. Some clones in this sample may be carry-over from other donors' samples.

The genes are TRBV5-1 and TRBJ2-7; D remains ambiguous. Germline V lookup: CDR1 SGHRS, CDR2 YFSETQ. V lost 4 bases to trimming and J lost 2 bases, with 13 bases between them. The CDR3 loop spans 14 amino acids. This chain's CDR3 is CASSVGPIPYEQYF. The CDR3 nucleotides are TGCGCCAGCAGCGTAGGGCCGATTCCCTACGAGCAGTACTTC.

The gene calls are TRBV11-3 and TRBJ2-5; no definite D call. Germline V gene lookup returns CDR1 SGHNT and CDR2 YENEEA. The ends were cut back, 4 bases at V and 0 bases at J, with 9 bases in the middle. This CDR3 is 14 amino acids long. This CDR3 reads CASSSGLDQETQYF. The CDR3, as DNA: TGTGCCAGCAGCTCCGGGCTCGACCAAGAGACCCAGTACTTC. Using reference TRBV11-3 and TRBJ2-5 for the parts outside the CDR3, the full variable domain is EAGVVQSPRYKIIEKKQPVAFWCNPISGHNTLYWYLQNLGQGPELLIRYENEEAVDDSQLPKDRFSAERLKGVDSTLKIQPAELGDSAVYLCASSSGLDQETQYFGPGTRLLVL.

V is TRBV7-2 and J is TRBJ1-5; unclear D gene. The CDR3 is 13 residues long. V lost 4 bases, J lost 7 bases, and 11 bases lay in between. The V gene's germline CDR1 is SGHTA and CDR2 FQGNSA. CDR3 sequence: CASSYIGEQPQHF. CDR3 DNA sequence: TGTGCCAGCAGCTACATTGGAGAACAGCCCCAGCATTTT. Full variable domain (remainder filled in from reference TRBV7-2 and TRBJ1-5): GAGVSQSPSNKVTEKGKDVELRCDPISGHTALYWYRQSLGQGLEFLIYFQGNSAPDKSGLPSDRFSAERTGGSVSTLTIQRTQQEDSAVYLCASSYIGEQPQHFGDGTRLSIL.

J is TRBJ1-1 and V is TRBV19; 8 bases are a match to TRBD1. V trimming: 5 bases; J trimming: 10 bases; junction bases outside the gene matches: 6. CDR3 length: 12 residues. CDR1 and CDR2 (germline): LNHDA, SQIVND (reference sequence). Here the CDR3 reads CASSEDRVGAFF. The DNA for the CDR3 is TGTGCCAGTAGTGAGGACAGGGTTGGAGCTTTCTTT. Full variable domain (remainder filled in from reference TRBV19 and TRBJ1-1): DGGITQSPKYLFRKEGQNVTLSCEQNLNHDAMYWYRQDPGQGLRLIYYSQIVNDFQKGDIAEGYSVSREKKESFPLTVTSAQKNPTAFYLCASSEDRVGAFFGQGTRLTVV.

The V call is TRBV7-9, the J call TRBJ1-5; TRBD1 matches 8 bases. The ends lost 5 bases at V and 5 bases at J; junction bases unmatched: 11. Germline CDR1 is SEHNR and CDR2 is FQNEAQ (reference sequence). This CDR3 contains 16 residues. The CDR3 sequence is CASSLTRDRGDQPQHF. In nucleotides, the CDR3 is TGTGCCAGCAGCCTCACCCGAGACAGGGGAGATCAGCCCCAGCATTTT.

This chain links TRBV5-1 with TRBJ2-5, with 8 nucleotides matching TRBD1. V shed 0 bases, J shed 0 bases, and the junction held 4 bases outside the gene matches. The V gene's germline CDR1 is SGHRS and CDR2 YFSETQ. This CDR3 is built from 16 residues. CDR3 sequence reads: CASSLAPTGDQETQYF. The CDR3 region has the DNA TGCGCCAGCAGCTTGGCCCCGACAGGGGACCAAGAGACCCAGTACTTC.

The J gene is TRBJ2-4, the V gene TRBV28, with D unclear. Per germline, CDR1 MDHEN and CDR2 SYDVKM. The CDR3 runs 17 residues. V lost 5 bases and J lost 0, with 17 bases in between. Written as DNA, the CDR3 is TGTGCCAGCAGTGCAGGTGTAGTCCTCCTAGCCAAAAACATTCAGTACTTC. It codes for CASSAGVVLLAKNIQYF.

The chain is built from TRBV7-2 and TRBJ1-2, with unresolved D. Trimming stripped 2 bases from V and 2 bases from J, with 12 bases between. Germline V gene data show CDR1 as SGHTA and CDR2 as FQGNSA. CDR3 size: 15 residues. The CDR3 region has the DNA TGTGCCAGCAGCTTATATAGCCCGCTCAACTATGGCTACACCTTC. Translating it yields CASSLYSPLNYGYTF.